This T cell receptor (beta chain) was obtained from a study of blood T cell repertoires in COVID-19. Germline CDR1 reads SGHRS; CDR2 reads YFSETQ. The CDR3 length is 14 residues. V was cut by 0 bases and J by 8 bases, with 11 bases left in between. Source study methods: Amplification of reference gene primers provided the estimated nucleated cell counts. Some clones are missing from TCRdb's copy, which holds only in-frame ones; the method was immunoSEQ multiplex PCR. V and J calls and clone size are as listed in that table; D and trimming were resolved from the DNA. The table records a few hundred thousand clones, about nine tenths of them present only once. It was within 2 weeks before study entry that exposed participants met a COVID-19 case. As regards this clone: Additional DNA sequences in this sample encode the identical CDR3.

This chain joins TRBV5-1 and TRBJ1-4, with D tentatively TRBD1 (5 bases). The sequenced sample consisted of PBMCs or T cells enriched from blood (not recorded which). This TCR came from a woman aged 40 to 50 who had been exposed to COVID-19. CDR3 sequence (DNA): TGCGCCAGCAGCTTGGTCCAGGGTGGGGAAAAACTGTTTTTT. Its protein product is CASSLVQGGEKLFF.